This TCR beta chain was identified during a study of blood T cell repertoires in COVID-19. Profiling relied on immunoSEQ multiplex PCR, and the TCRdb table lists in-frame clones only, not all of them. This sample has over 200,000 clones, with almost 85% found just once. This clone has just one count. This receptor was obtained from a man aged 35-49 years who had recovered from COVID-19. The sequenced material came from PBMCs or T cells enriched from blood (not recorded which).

Here the CDR3 DNA reads TGTGCCAGCAGTCGGACAGGGGGCGTAGATACGCAGTATTTT. Residues: CASSRTGGVDTQYF. V is TRBV7-3 and J is TRBJ2-3; 11 nucleotides match TRBD1. This CDR3 has 14 amino acids. Trimming took 6 bases from V and 5 from J; bases not matched to a gene: 4. Per germline, CDR1 SGHTA and CDR2 FQGTGA.